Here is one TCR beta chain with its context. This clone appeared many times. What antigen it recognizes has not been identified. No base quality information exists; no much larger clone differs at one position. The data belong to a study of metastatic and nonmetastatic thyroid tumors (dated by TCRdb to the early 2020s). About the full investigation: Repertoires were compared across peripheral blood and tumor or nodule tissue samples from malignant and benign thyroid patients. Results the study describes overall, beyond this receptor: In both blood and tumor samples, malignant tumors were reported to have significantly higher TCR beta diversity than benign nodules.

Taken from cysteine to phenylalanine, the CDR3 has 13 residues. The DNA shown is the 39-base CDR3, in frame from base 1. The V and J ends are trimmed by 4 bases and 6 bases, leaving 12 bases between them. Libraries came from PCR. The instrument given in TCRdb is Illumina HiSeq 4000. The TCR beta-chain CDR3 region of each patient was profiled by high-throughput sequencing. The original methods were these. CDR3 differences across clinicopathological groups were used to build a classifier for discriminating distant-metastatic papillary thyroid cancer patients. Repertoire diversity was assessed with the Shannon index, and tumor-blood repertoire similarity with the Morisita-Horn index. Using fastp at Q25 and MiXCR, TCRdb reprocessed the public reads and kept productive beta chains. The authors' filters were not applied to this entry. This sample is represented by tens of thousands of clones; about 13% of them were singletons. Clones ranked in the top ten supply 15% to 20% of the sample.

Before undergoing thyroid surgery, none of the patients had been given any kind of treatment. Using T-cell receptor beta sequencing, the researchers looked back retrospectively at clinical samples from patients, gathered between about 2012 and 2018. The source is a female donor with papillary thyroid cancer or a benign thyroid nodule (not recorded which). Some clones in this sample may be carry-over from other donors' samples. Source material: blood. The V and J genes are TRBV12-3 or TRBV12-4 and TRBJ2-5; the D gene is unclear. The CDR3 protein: CASSSNGPQTQYF. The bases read TGTGCCAGCAGTTCCAATGGTCCGCAGACCCAGTACTTC.